This T cell receptor beta chain was recorded in a study of technical replicates of blood from a handful of donors. Libraries were prepared by immunoSEQ multiplex PCR; TCRdb keeps only in-frame clonotypes and omits some of them. The profile shows over 70,000 clones, roughly 92% of them singletons. This CDR3 comprises 15 residues. Germline V gene lookup returns CDR1 MDHEN and CDR2 SYDVKM. V was pared by 2 bases and J by 4 bases, with 4 bases of the junction left unmatched. The genes are TRBV28 and TRBJ2-7, with 11 bases identical to TRBD2. This clonotype was obtained from a human donor in good health. Sequenced input: T cells isolated from PBMCs. CDR3 sequence reads: CASSLTTSGSYEQYF. Written as DNA, the CDR3 is TGTGCCAGCAGTTTAACTACTAGCGGGAGTTACGAGCAGTACTTC.